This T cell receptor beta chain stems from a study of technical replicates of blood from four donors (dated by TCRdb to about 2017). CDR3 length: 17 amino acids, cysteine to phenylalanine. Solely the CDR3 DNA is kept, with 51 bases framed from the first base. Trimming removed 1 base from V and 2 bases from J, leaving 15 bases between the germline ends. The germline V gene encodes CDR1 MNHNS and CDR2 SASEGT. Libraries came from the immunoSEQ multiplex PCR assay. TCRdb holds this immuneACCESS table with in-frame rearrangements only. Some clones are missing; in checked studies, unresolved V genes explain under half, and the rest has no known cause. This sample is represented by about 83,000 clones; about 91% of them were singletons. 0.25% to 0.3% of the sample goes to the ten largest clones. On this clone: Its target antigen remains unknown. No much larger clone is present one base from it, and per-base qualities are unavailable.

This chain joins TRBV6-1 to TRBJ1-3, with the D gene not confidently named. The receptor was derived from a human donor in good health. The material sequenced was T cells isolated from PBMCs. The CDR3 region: CASSEVRPAEAGNTIYF. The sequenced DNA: TGTGCCAGCAGTGAAGTAAGGCCAGCCGAGGCTGGAAACACCATATATTTT.